This TCR beta chain stems from a study of cytomegalovirus exposure and HLA in healthy donors. This PCR relied on a set of 60 Vbeta primers and 13 Jbeta primers. The method was immunoSEQ multiplex PCR; TCRdb's version includes in-frame clones alone and lacks a portion of them. This table has 110,000 to 150,000 clones, more than 70% appearing once. Findings and limits, study-wide: Later analysis suggested links between common viral pathogens and several top significant clusters. Sequencing likely produced, as an artifact, a cluster of highly shared sequence variants. Specificity for CMV antigens was confirmed in vitro for a few of the CMV-associated chains. It was reported that TCR beta sequences correctly inferred the HLA-A and HLA-B alleles for most subjects.

The CDR3 loop spans 15 amino acids. Trimming took 0 bases from V and 5 from J; bases not matched to a gene: 3. Per the germline V gene, CDR1 is MDHEN and CDR2 is SYDVKM. Of note for this clone: Antigen: not known.

The sequence was obtained from a woman between 40 and 55 years old in good health and CMV-seronegative. This chain links TRBV28 with TRBJ2-1, with 8 positions matching TRBD1. Sequencing used PBMCs. The CDR3, as DNA: TGTGCCAGCAGTTTATGGGACAGGGCCAACAATGAGCAGTTCTTC. Its protein is CASSLWDRANNEQFF.